This T cell receptor (beta chain) is from a study of OX40 agonist ivuxolimab in advanced cancers. This CDR3 region has 14 residues. V dropped 5 bases and J dropped 0; count of bases not matched to a gene: 2. In germline, CDR1 is LNHNV, CDR2 YYDKDF (reference sequence). Profiled with immunoSEQ multiplex PCR; TCRdb holds only in-frame clones, not every one. The data hold around 72,000 clones, with around 81% observed a single time. The clonotype was recovered from an adult with an advanced solid tumor such as melanoma, head and neck, liver or kidney cancer. The material was CD4+ or CD8+ T cells sorted from blood, obtained in a trial of the OX40 agonist ivuxolimab. V is TRBV15 and J is TRBJ2-3; 7 bases agree with TRBD1. CDR3 amino acids: CATSSGQSTDTQYF. The CDR3 DNA sequence: TGTGCCACCAGCTCGGGACAGAGCACAGATACGCAGTATTTT.